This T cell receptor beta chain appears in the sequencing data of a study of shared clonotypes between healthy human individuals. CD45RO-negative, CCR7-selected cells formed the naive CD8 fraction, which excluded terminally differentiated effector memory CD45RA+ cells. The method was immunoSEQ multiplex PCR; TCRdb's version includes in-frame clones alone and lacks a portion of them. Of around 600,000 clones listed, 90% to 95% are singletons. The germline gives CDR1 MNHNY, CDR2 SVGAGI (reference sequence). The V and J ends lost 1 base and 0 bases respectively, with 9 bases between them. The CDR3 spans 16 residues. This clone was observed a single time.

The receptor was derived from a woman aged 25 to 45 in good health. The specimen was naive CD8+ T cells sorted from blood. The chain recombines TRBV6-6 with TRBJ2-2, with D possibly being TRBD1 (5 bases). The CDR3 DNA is TGTGCCAGCAGTTACTACAGGACCTCGAACACCGGGGAGCTGTTTTTT. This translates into CASSYYRTSNTGELFF.